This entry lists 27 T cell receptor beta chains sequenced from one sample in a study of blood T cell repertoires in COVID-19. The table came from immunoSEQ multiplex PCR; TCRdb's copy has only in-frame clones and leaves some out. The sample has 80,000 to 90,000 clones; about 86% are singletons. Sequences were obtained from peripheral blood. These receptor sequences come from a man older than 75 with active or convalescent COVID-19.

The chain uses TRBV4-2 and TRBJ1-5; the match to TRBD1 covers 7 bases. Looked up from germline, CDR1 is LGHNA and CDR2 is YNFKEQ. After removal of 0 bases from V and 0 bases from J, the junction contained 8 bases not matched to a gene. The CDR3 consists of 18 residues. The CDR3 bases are TGTGCCAGCAGCCAAGAAAACAGGGGACCCTCTAGCAATCAGCCCCAGCATTTT. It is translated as CASSQENRGPSSNQPQHF.

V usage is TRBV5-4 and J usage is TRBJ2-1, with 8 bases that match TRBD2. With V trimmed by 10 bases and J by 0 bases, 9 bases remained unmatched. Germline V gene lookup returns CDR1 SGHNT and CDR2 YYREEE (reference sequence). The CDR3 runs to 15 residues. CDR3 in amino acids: CAGGSGGSSYNEQFF. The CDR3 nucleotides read TGTGCCGGAGGGAGCGGGGGCAGCTCCTACAATGAGCAGTTCTTC.

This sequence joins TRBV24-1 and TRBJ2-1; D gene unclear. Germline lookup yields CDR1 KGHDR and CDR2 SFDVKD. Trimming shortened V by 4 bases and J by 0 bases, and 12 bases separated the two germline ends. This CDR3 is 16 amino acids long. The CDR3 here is CATSDPNLSSYNEQFF. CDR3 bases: TGTGCCACCAGTGACCCTAACTTAAGCTCCTACAATGAGCAGTTCTTC.

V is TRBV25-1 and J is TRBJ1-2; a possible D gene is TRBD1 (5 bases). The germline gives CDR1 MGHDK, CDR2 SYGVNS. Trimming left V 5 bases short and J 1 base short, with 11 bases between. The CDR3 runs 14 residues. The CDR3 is CASSPGNNNYGYTF. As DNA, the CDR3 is TGTGCCAGCAGTCCAGGGAATAATAACTATGGCTACACCTTC.

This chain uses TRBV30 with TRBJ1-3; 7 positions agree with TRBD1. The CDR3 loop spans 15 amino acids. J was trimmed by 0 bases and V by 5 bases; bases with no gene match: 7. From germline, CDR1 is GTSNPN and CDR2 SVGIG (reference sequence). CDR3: CAWDRTGFSGNTIYF. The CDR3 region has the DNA TGTGCCTGGGACAGGACAGGATTCTCTGGAAACACCATATATTTT.

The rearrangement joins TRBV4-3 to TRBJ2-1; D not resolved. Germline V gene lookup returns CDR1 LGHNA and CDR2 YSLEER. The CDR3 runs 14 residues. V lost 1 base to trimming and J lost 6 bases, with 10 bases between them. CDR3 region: CASSQVTGRNEQFF. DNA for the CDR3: TGCGCCAGCAGCCAAGTTACTGGGCGCAATGAGCAGTTCTTC.

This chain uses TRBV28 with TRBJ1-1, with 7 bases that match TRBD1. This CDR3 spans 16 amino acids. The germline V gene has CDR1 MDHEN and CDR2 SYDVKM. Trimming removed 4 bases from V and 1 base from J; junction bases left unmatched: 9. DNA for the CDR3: TGTGCCAGCAGTTCGACGCGGACAGGCCGGAACACTGAAGCTTTCTTT. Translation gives CASSSTRTGRNTEAFF.

CDR3 amino acids: CASSGDSYNSPLHF. For the CDR3, the DNA is TGTGCCAGCAGCGGGGACAGTTATAATTCACCCCTCCACTTT. The genes are TRBV9 and TRBJ1-6, with 7 bases identical to TRBD1. CDR1 SGDLS and CDR2 YYNGEE come from the germline V gene. The CDR3 has 14 residues. After removal of 3 bases from V and 4 bases from J, the junction contained 1 base not matched to a gene.

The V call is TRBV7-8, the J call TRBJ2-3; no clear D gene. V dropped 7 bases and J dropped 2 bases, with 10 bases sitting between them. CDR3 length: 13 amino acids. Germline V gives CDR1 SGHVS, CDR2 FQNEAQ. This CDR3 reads CASTYQATDTQYF. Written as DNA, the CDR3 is TGTGCCAGCACCTACCAAGCCACAGATACGCAGTATTTT.

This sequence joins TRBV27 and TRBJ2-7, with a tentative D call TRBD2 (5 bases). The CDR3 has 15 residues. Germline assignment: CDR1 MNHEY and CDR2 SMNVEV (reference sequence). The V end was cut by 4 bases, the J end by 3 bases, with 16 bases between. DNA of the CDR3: TGTGCCAGCAGTTCCAGTAGCAGGACTTACTACGAGCAGTACTTC. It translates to CASSSSSRTYYEQYF.

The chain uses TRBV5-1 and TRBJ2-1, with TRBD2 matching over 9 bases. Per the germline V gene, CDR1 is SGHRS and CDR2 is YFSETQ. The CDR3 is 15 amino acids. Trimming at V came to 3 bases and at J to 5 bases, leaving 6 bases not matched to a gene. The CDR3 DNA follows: TGCGCCAGCAGCTCTAGCGGGACTACCCACAATGAGCAGTTCTTC. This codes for CASSSSGTTHNEQFF.

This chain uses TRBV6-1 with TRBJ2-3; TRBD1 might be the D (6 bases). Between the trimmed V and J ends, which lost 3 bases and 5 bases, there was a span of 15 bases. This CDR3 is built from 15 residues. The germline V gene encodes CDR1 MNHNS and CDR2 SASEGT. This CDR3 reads CASSEPNRAQDTQYF. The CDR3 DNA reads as TGTGCCAGCAGTGAGCCAAACAGGGCGCAAGATACGCAGTATTTT.

CDR3 nucleotide sequence: TGTGCCAGCAGTTACAACCAGCGGGAGGACACTGTTTACGAGCAGTACTTC. It specifies CASSYNQREDTVYEQYF. This rearrangement joins TRBV6-2 or TRBV6-3 to TRBJ2-7; 9 bases map to TRBD2. Unmatched junction bases numbered 12, after V lost 2 bases and J lost 4 bases. Germline V gene sequence: CDR1 MNHEY, CDR2 SVGEGT. The CDR3 is 17 amino acids.

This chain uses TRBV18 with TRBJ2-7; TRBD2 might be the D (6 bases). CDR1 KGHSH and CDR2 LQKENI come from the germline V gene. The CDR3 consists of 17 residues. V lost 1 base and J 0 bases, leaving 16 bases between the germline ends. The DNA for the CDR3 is TGTGCCAGCTCACCACTTTCCCTGGCGGGACCCTCCTACGAGCAGTACTTC. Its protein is CASSPLSLAGPSYEQYF.

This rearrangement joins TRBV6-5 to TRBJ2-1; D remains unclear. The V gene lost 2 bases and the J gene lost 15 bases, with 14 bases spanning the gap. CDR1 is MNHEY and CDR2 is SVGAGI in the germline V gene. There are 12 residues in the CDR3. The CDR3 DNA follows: TGTGCCAGCAGTTACCTTCGAGATCGGTGGTTCTTC. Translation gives CASSYLRDRWFF.

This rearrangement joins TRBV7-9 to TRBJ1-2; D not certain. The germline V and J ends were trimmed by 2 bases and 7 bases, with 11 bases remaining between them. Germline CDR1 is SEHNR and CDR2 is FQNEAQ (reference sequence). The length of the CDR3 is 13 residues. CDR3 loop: CASSLSQDPGYTF. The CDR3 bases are TGTGCCAGCAGCTTATCGCAGGATCCTGGCTACACCTTC. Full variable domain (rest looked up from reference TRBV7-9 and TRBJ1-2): DTGVSQNPRHKITKRGQNVTFRCDPISEHNRLYWYRQTLGQGPEFLTYFQNEAQLEKSRLLSDRFSAERPKGSFSTLEIQRTEQGDSAMYLCASSLSQDPGYTFGSGTRLTVV.

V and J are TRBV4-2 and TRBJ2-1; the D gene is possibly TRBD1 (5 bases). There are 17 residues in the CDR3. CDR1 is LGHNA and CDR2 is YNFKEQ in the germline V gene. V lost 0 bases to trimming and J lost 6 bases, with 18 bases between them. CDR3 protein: CASSQDYSFQGGNEQFF. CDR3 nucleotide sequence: TGTGCCAGCAGCCAAGATTACTCATTCCAGGGCGGCAATGAGCAGTTCTTC.

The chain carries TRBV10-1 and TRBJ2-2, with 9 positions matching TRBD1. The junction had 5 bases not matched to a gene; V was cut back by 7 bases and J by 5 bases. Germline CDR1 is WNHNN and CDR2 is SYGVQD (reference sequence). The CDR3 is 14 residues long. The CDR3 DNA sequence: TGCGCCAGCATAGGACAGGGGAAAACCGGGGAGCTGTTTTTT. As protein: CASIGQGKTGELFF.

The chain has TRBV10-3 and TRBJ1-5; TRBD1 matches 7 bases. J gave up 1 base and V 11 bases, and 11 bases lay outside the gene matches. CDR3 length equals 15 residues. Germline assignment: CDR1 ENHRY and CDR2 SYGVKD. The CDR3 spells CASGPRTGSNQPQHF. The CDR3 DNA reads TGTGCCTCTGGACCACGGACAGGCAGCAATCAGCCCCAGCATTTT.

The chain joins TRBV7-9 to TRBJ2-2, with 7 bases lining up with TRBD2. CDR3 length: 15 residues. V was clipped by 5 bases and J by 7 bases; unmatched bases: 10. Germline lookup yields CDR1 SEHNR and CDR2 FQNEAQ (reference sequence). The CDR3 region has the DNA TGTGCCAGCAGCCACCCATCTAGCGGAATCGGGGAGCTGTTTTTT. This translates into CASSHPSSGIGELFF.

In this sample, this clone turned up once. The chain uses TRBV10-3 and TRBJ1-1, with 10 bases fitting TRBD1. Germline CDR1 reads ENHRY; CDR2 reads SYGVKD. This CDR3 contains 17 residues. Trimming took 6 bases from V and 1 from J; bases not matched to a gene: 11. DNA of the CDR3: TGTGCCATCAGAGACTTGGGACAGGGGAACGGGAACACTGAAGCTTTCTTT. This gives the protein CAIRDLGQGNGNTEAFF.

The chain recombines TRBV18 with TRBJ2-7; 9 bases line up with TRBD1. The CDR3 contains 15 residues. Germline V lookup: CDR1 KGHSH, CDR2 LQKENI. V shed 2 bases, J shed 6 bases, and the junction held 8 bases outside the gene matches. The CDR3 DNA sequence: TGTGCCAGCTCACCAAACAGGGGGCGCCTCTCCGAGCAGTACTTC. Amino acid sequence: CASSPNRGRLSEQYF.

In DNA form, the CDR3 reads TGTGCCAGCAGTTTCCAGTGGAGCTACGAGCAGTACTTC. Amino acids: CASSFQWSYEQYF. V is TRBV12-3 or TRBV12-4 and J is TRBJ2-7; D gene unclear. CDR3 length: 13 amino acids. Trimming pared 3 bases from V and 3 bases from J, leaving 9 bases between.

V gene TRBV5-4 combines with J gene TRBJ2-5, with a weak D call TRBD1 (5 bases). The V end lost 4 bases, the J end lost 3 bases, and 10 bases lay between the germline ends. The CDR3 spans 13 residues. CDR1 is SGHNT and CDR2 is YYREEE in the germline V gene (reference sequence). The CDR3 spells CASSRQGEETQYF. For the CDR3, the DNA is TGTGCCAGCAGCCGGCAAGGGGAAGAGACCCAGTACTTC.

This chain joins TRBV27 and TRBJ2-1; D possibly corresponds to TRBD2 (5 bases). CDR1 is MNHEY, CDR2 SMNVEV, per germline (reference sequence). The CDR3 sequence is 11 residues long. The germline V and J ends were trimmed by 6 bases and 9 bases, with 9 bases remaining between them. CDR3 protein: CASSLRGEQFF. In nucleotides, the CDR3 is TGTGCCAGCAGCTTACGGGGTGAGCAGTTCTTC.

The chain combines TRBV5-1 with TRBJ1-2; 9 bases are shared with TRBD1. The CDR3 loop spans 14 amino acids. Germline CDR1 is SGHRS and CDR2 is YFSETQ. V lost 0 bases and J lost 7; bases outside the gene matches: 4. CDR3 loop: CASSLDGQGFGYTF. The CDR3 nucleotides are TGCGCCAGCAGCTTGGACGGACAGGGGTTTGGCTACACCTTC.

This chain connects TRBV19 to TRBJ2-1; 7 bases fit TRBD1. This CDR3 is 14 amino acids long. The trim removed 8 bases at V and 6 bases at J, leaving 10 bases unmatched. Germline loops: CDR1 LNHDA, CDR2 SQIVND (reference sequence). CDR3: CASSPLDRANEQFF. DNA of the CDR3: TGTGCCAGTTCCCCTCTAGACAGGGCCAATGAGCAGTTCTTC.